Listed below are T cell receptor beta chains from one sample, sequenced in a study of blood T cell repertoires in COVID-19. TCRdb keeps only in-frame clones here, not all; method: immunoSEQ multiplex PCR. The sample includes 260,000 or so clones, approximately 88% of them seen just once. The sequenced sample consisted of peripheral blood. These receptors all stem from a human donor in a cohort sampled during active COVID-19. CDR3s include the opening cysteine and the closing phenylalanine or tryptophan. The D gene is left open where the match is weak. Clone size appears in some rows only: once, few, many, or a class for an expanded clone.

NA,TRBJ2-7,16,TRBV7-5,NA,CARRRYCGIRGSEQYF,TGTGCCAGAAGGAGGTACTGCGGGATAAGAGGAAGCGAGCAGTACTTC
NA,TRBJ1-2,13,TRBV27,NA,CASSPPGSRGYTF,TGTGCCAGCAGTCCCCCCGGGTCGCGCGGCTACACCTTC
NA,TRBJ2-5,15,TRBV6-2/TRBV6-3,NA,CASSPLGRGEETQYF,TGTGCCAGCAGTCCCCTGGGGCGGGGCGAAGAGACCCAGTACTTC
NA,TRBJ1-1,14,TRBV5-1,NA,CASSLAGVGTEAFF,TGCGCCAGCAGCTTGGCCGGGGTAGGTACTGAAGCTTTCTTT
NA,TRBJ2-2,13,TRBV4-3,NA,CASSQRRGGELFF,TGCGCCAGCAGCCAACGGCGGGGCGGGGAGCTGTTTTTT
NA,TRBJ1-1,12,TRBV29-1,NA,CSSHQGNTEAFF,TGCAGCTCCCATCAGGGGAACACTGAAGCTTTCTTT
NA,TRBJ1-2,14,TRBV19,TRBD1,CASSFSTGGTGYTF,TGTGCCAGTAGTTTCTCAACAGGGGGTACTGGCTACACCTTC
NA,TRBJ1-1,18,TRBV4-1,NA,CASSQAFQGHPRDTEAFF,TGCGCCAGCAGCCAGGCTTTTCAGGGACACCCAAGGGACACTGAAGCTTTCTTT
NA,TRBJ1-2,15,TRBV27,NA,CASSLLGVSNYGYTF,TGTGCCAGCAGTTTATTGGGAGTCTCTAACTATGGCTACACCTTC
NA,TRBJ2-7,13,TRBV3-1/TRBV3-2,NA,CASSRLTGSEQYF,TGTGCCAGCAGCCGACTCACAGGTAGCGAGCAGTACTTC
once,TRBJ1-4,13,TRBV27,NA,CASGNSGGGKLFF,TGTGCCAGCGGGAACTCCGGGGGAGGAAAACTGTTTTTT
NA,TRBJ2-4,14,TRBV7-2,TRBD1,CASTPTQGGNIQYF,TGTGCCAGCACCCCCACACAGGGGGGCAACATTCAGTACTTC
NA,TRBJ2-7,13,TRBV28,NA,CASLPVDRNEQYF,TGTGCCAGCCTTCCCGTCGACAGAAACGAGCAGTACTTC
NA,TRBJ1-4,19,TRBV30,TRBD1,CAWSAGQSERGGFNEKLFF,TGTGCCTGGAGTGCGGGACAGTCTGAAAGAGGGGGCTTTAATGAAAAACTGTTTTTT
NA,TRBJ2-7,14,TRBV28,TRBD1,CASSPARTGAEQYF,TGTGCCAGCAGCCCGGCTCGGACAGGGGCCGAGCAGTACTTC
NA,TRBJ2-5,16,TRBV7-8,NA,CASSLANRVLSETQYF,TGTGCCAGCAGCTTAGCCAACAGGGTATTATCGGAGACCCAGTACTTC
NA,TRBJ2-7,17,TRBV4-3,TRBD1,CASSQDLREDRAYEQYF,TGCGCCAGCAGCCAAGATCTCAGAGAGGACAGGGCCTACGAGCAGTACTTC
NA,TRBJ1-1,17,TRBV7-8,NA,CASSLAPLYQAVVEAFF,TGTGCCAGCAGCTTAGCGCCTCTCTACCAGGCTGTGGTGGAAGCTTTCTTT
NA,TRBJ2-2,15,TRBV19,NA,CASSSSWQGIGELFF,TGTGCCAGTAGTAGCAGTTGGCAGGGGATCGGGGAGCTGTTTTTT
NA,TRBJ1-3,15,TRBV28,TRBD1,CASRSNRGAGNTIYF,TGTGCCAGCAGGTCTAACAGGGGAGCGGGAAACACCATATATTTT
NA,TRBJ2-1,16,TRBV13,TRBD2,CASSDNGLAGVGEQFF,TGTGCCAGCAGCGATAACGGACTAGCGGGAGTTGGAGAGCAGTTCTTC
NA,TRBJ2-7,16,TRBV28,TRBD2,CASSLWGLAGYYEQYF,TGTGCCAGCAGTTTATGGGGACTAGCGGGATACTACGAGCAGTACTTC
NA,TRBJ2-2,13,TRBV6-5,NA,CASGGTNTGELFF,TGTGCCAGCGGCGGTACGAACACCGGGGAGCTGTTTTTT
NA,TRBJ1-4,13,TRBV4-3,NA,CASSPSGREKLFF,TGCGCCAGCAGCCCAAGCGGGCGGGAAAAACTGTTTTTT
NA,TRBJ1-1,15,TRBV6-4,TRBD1,CASSEWQGADTEAFF,TGTGCCAGCAGTGAATGGCAGGGGGCAGATACTGAAGCTTTCTTT
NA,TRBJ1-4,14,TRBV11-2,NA,CASSLPPGLGKLFF,TGTGCCAGCAGCTTACCTCCAGGGTTGGGAAAACTGTTTTTT
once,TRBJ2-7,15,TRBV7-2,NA,CASSYRDTIPYEQYF,TGTGCCAGCAGCTACCGGGACACCATTCCCTACGAGCAGTACTTC
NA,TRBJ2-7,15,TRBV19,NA,CASTTSWGGLDEQYF,TGTGCCAGTACCACCTCCTGGGGGGGGCTCGACGAGCAGTACTTC
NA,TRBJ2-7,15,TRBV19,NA,CASSVENTRSGEQYF,TGTGCCAGTAGTGTGGAGAATACCCGTTCGGGGGAGCAGTACTTC
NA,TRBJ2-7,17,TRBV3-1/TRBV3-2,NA,CASSQDEFRDTSYEQYF,TGTGCCAGCAGCCAAGATGAGTTTCGGGACACCTCCTACGAGCAGTACTTC
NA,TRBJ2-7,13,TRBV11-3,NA,CASSLDPSYEQYF,TGTGCCAGCAGCTTAGATCCGTCCTACGAGCAGTACTTC
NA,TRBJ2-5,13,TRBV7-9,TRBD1,CASSIQGRETQYF,TGTGCCAGCAGCATACAGGGGCGAGAGACCCAGTACTTC
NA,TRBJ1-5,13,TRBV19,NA,CASSRGDSQPQHF,TGTGCCAGTAGTCGGGGGGATAGTCAGCCCCAGCATTTT
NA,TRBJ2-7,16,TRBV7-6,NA,CASSLEAPGGGYEQYF,TGTGCCAGCAGCTTAGAGGCTCCAGGGGGAGGCTACGAGCAGTACTTC
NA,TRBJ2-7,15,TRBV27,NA,CASSLEGRGGYEQYF,TGTGCCAGCAGTTTAGAGGGCAGGGGAGGGTACGAGCAGTACTTC